The source of this TCR beta chain is a study of CD4 T cells in relation to SARS-CoV-2 and coronaviruses. Before the COVID-19 pandemic, during about 2010-2018, CD4+ T cells were taken from unexposed donors. Isolation of CD4+ T cells took place after about 9 days in culture. The CDR3 runs to 16 residues. Germline values: CDR1 SGHVS, CDR2 FQNEAQ. Trimming took off 5 bases at V and 0 bases at J, with 16 bases between the two ends. Assay used: immunoSEQ multiplex PCR; TCRdb lists only in-frame clones, some missing. The data hold some 21,000 clones, with more than 65% observed a single time. On this clone itself: Its specificity is not known.

The clonotype was recovered from a human donor in good health. The V and J genes are TRBV7-8 and TRBJ1-1; weak D call: TRBD1 (6 bases). Sequencing used CD4+ T cells from PBMCs, cultured in vitro. The CDR3 coding sequence is TGTGCCAGCAGCCCAAGACGGGGGGCGATGAACACTGAAGCTTTCTTT. It codes for CASSPRRGAMNTEAFF.